The 29 T cell receptor beta chains below all came from one sample that was sequenced in a study of blood T cell repertoires in COVID-19. Sequencing used immunoSEQ multiplex PCR; TCRdb keeps in-frame clones, though not all of them. The sample carries approximately 280,000 clones, approximately 91% recorded once. The sequenced material came from peripheral blood. The source is a man aged 18 to 35 with active or convalescent COVID-19.

The chain is built from TRBV27 and TRBJ2-5, with a possible D match to TRBD2 (5 bases). The V gene lost 0 bases and the J gene lost 0 bases, with 8 bases spanning the gap. There are 15 residues in the CDR3. Germline loops: CDR1 MNHEY, CDR2 SMNVEV (reference sequence). The CDR3 DNA follows: TGTGCCAGCAGTTTATCCCGAGGGTACCAAGAGACCCAGTACTTC. This codes for CASSLSRGYQETQYF.

The gene calls are TRBV2 and TRBJ1-3; 8 bases are shared with TRBD1. Germline V CDR1 and CDR2: SNHLY, FYNNEI. The V segment lost 5 bases and the J segment 2 bases; nucleotides outside the gene matches: 2. The CDR3 contains 14 residues. The CDR3 sequence is CASSRTGPGNTIYF. CDR3 in DNA: TGTGCCAGCAGTAGGACAGGGCCTGGAAACACCATATATTTT. The complete variable domain, with remaining parts taken from reference TRBV2 and TRBJ1-3, reads EPEVTQTPSHQVTQMGQEVILRCVPISNHLYFYWYRQILGQKVEFLVSFYNNEISEKSEIFDDQFSVERPDGSNFTLKIRSTKLEDSAMYFCASSRTGPGNTIYFGEGSWLTVV.

The chain couples TRBV6-2 or TRBV6-3 to TRBJ1-5; D is ambiguous. Looked up from germline, CDR1 is MNHEY and CDR2 is SVGEGT. This CDR3 region has 17 residues. V gave up 2 bases and J gave up 2 bases, with 16 bases separating them. The CDR3 sequence: CASSYPIKATGNQPQHF. The CDR3 nucleotides are TGTGCCAGCAGTTACCCGATTAAAGCGACGGGCAATCAGCCCCAGCATTTT.

This rearrangement joins TRBV18 to TRBJ1-2, with D uncertain. Trimming took 1 base from V and 8 from J, leaving 14 bases between them. CDR3 length: 14 residues. Per germline, CDR1 KGHSH and CDR2 LQKENI. CDR3 region: CASSPRDDMGGYTF. The CDR3 coding sequence is TGTGCCAGCTCACCACGTGACGACATGGGCGGCTACACCTTC.

The V and J genes are TRBV11-3 and TRBJ2-2; D remains unclear. The V end lost 5 bases, the J end lost 1 base, and 5 bases lay between the germline ends. Germline V lookup: CDR1 SGHNT, CDR2 YENEEA. The CDR3 extends over 13 amino acids. CDR3: CASSRQNTGELFF. DNA for the CDR3: TGTGCCAGCAGCAGACAGAACACCGGGGAGCTGTTTTTT. The whole variable domain, filled in from reference TRBV11-3 and TRBJ2-2, reads EAGVVQSPRYKIIEKKQPVAFWCNPISGHNTLYWYLQNLGQGPELLIRYENEEAVDDSQLPKDRFSAERLKGVDSTLKIQPAELGDSAVYLCASSRQNTGELFFGEGSRLTVL.

The V and J genes are TRBV5-1 and TRBJ2-3; no firm D call. The V gene's germline CDR1 is SGHRS and CDR2 YFSETQ. The V end lost 2 bases, the J end lost 0 bases, and 10 bases lay between the germline ends. This CDR3 contains 15 residues. The CDR3 is CASSFIVLSTDTQYF. The CDR3 region has the DNA TGCGCCAGCAGCTTTATCGTTTTGAGCACAGATACGCAGTATTTT.

The chain recombines TRBV28 with TRBJ1-5; the match to TRBD1 covers 8 bases. The CDR3 loop spans 16 amino acids. V trimming: 6 bases; J trimming: 3 bases; junction bases outside the gene matches: 10. Germline V lookup: CDR1 MDHEN, CDR2 SYDVKM. In DNA, the CDR3 is TGTGCCAGCAGCCCCTCCGGACAGGGATTCAATCAGCCCCAGCATTTT. As protein: CASSPSGQGFNQPQHF.

The chain couples TRBV4-1 to TRBJ1-5; 7 nucleotides agree with TRBD1. Germline values: CDR1 MGHRA, CDR2 YSYEKL. Losses at the gene ends were 1 base for V and 3 bases for J; bases not matched to a gene: 3. The CDR3 is 15 residues long. The CDR3 spells CASSQGGTVNQPQHF. The CDR3 DNA follows: TGCGCCAGCAGCCAAGGGGGGACAGTCAATCAGCCCCAGCATTTT.

In its sample, this clone was seen once. This chain connects TRBV5-5 to TRBJ1-2; tentatively, D is TRBD1 (5 bases). The germline V gene has CDR1 SGHKS and CDR2 YYEKEE (reference sequence). The CDR3 extends over 15 amino acids. V dropped 0 bases and J dropped 0 bases, with 9 bases sitting between them. CDR3 protein: CASSLAGGANYGYTF. The CDR3 bases are TGTGCCAGCAGCTTGGCCGGGGGAGCTAACTATGGCTACACCTTC.

The chain carries TRBV5-4 and TRBJ2-5; no clear D. The CDR3 is 14 residues long. Trimming pared 0 bases from V and 2 bases from J, leaving 8 bases between. The germline gives CDR1 SGHNT, CDR2 YYREEE (reference sequence). For the CDR3, the DNA is TGTGCCAGCAGCTTGGCCTCTAGACAAGAGACCCAGTACTTC. As protein: CASSLASRQETQYF.

The chain carries TRBV11-2 and TRBJ2-1; D not resolved. V shed 3 bases and J shed 12 bases, with 12 bases lying between them. Looked up from germline, CDR1 is SGHAT and CDR2 is FQNNGV. The CDR3 runs to 12 residues. Here the CDR3 reads CASSFIEEWQFF. The CDR3 nucleotides are TGTGCCAGCAGCTTCATCGAGGAATGGCAGTTCTTC. The variable domain in full, completed from reference TRBV11-2 and TRBJ2-1, reads EAGVAQSPRYKIIEKRQSVAFWCNPISGHATLYWYQQILGQGPKLLIQFQNNGVVDDSQLPKDRFSAERLKGVDSTLKIQPAKLEDSAVYLCASSFIEEWQFFGPGTRLTVL.

The genes are TRBV13 and TRBJ1-1, with 9 bases identical to TRBD1. The CDR3 covers 15 residues. After removal of 10 bases from V and 1 base from J, the junction contained 10 bases not matched to a gene. CDR1 and CDR2 (germline): PRHDT, FYEKMQ (reference sequence). CDR3 nucleotide sequence: TGTGCCACCTCACCCTCGGGACAGGGGAACACTGAAGCTTTCTTT. It yields the protein CATSPSGQGNTEAFF.

The chain uses TRBV6-5 and TRBJ2-7; D gene unclear. The CDR3 loop spans 11 amino acids. Germline lookup yields CDR1 MNHEY and CDR2 SVGAGI. Trimming shortened V by 6 bases and J by 3 bases, and 6 bases separated the two germline ends. CDR3 region: CASRLIYEQYF. The CDR3 DNA sequence: TGTGCCAGCAGGCTAATCTACGAGCAGTACTTC.

The genes are TRBV7-2 and TRBJ2-7; no clear D. CDR3 size: 12 residues. V lost 1 base and J lost 2, with 3 bases in between. From germline, CDR1 is SGHTA and CDR2 FQGNSA. Written as DNA, the CDR3 is TGTGCCAGCAGCTTAGTAGCCTACGAGCAGTACTTC. Translation: CASSLVAYEQYF. The whole variable domain, filled in from reference TRBV7-2 and TRBJ2-7, reads GAGVSQSPSNKVTEKGKDVELRCDPISGHTALYWYRQSLGQGLEFLIYFQGNSAPDKSGLPSDRFSAERTGGSVSTLTIQRTQQEDSAVYLCASSLVAYEQYFGPGTRLTVT.

The chain combines TRBV24-1 with TRBJ2-1; the match to TRBD2 covers 10 bases. The trim removed 2 bases at V and 7 bases at J, leaving 1 base unmatched. There are 14 residues in the CDR3. CDR1 is KGHDR and CDR2 is SFDVKD in the germline V gene. CDR3 bases: TGTGCCACCAGTGATTCGGGACTAGCGAATGAGCAGTTCTTC. The encoded protein is CATSDSGLANEQFF.

CDR3 coding DNA: TGTGCCAGCAGCTTACGAGGACAAGAGACCCAGTACTTC. Its protein product is CASSLRGQETQYF. This chain uses TRBV7-9 with TRBJ2-5; D not resolved. CDR1 and CDR2 (germline): SEHNR, FQNEAQ (reference sequence). Trimming removed 2 bases from V and 2 bases from J, with 6 bases in between. The CDR3 is made up of 13 amino acids.

The V gene is TRBV2, the J gene TRBJ2-7; TRBD1 matches at 7 bases. Looked up from germline, CDR1 is SNHLY and CDR2 is FYNNEI. V lost 2 bases, J lost 3 bases, and 4 bases stayed unmatched. The CDR3 runs 14 residues. In nucleotides, the CDR3 is TGTGCCAGCAGTGAATGGGACAGCAACTACGAGCAGTACTTC. Amino acid sequence: CASSEWDSNYEQYF.

The chain recombines TRBV10-1 with TRBJ2-7, with 10 bases identical to TRBD1. Germline loops: CDR1 WNHNN, CDR2 SYGVQD (reference sequence). Unmatched junction bases numbered 1, after V lost 5 bases and J lost 3 bases. The CDR3 consists of 13 residues. In DNA, the CDR3 is TGCGCCAGCAGTCGGACAGGGGGCTACGAGCAGTACTTC. Translating it yields CASSRTGGYEQYF.

The rearrangement joins TRBV6-5 to TRBJ2-1, with 9 nucleotides matching TRBD2. Unmatched junction bases numbered 14, after V lost 8 bases and J lost 9 bases. This CDR3 region has 15 residues. Germline V gives CDR1 MNHEY, CDR2 SVGAGI. The CDR3: CASRALAGTAGEQFF. CDR3 in DNA: TGTGCCAGCCGCGCTCTAGCGGGGACCGCGGGTGAGCAGTTCTTC.

In DNA, the CDR3 is TGTGCCAGCAGCTTAGGGCATAGCAATCAGCCCCAGCATTTT. Its translation: CASSLGHSNQPQHF. The chain recombines TRBV11-2 with TRBJ1-5; D not certain. This CDR3 comprises 14 residues. Trimming shortened V by 1 base and J by 0 bases, and 4 bases separated the two germline ends. The germline V gene encodes CDR1 SGHAT and CDR2 FQNNGV.

The rearrangement links TRBV5-6 to TRBJ2-5; 9 bases are shared with TRBD1. The CDR3 contains 16 residues. J lost 5 bases, V lost 2 bases, and 10 bases had no gene match. Looked up from germline, CDR1 is SGHDT and CDR2 is YYEEEE. As DNA, the CDR3 is TGTGCCAGCAGCTTTCGTTCGACAGGGGGTTGGGAGACCCAGTACTTC. Protein: CASSFRSTGGWETQYF.

The gene calls are TRBV10-1 and TRBJ2-3; 8 nucleotides align to TRBD2. The germline V gene encodes CDR1 WNHNN and CDR2 SYGVQD (reference sequence). The ends lost 3 bases at V and 4 bases at J; junction bases unmatched: 6. The CDR3 has 15 amino acids. The CDR3 protein is CASSDGTSVPDTQYF. The DNA for the CDR3 is TGCGCCAGCAGTGATGGGACTAGTGTGCCAGATACGCAGTATTTT.

The chain joins TRBV4-3 to TRBJ1-2; D is uncertain. Germline V gene sequence: CDR1 LGHNA, CDR2 YSLEER. With 0 bases removed from V and 0 bases from J, the gap between germline ends came to 8 bases. The CDR3 runs 15 residues. This CDR3 reads CASSQDRLPNYGYTF. The CDR3 DNA reads TGCGCCAGCAGCCAAGATAGACTCCCTAACTATGGCTACACCTTC.

CDR3 amino acids: CASSYSSGRLNQPQHF. The CDR3 coding sequence is TGTGCCAGCAGTTACTCGAGTGGCAGACTTAATCAGCCCCAGCATTTT. The chain uses TRBV6-6 and TRBJ1-5; D not resolved. CDR3 length: 16 amino acids. Germline values: CDR1 MNHNY, CDR2 SVGAGI (reference sequence). Deletions cut 0 bases from V and 4 bases from J, with 13 bases between.

The V gene is TRBV28, the J gene TRBJ2-7, with 15 bases matching TRBD2. The germline V gene has CDR1 MDHEN and CDR2 SYDVKM. Losses at the gene ends were 8 bases for V and 6 bases for J; bases not matched to a gene: 8. The CDR3 consists of 15 residues. Written as DNA, the CDR3 is TGTGCCAGCCGAGGACTAGCGGGGGGGCCGGGCGAGCAGTACTTC. It yields the protein CASRGLAGGPGEQYF.

The V call is TRBV7-2, the J call TRBJ1-6; TRBD1 matches at 8 bases. This CDR3 region has 16 residues. CDR1 and CDR2 (germline): SGHTA, FQGNSA. V lost 5 bases and J lost 9; bases outside the gene matches: 12. CDR3 in DNA: TGTGCCAGCAGCCCCCGGACAGGGACGGATTTTTCACCCCTCCACTTT. Its protein is CASSPRTGTDFSPLHF.

The chain couples TRBV21-1 to TRBJ2-2; TRBD2 is the table's D call, not checked against the DNA. TRBV21-1 is a pseudogene locus. The CDR3 sequence is 17 residues long. CDR3 protein: CASSPGTSGGATGELFF. The CDR3 nucleotides read TGTGCCAGCAGCCCCGGGACTAGCGGGGGGGCCACCGGGGAGCTGTTTTTT.

The chain links TRBV19 to TRBJ1-1; D is undetermined. In germline, CDR1 is LNHDA, CDR2 SQIVND (reference sequence). The CDR3 covers 13 residues. Trimming pared 4 bases from V and 1 base from J, leaving 7 bases between. This CDR3 reads CASSRRQNTEAFF. DNA of the CDR3: TGTGCCAGTAGTAGGCGGCAGAACACTGAAGCTTTCTTT.

The chain uses TRBV3-1 (or the pseudogene TRBV3-2) and TRBJ2-2; TRBD1 is a possible D gene (5 bases). The ends were cut back, 2 bases at V and 7 bases at J, with 11 bases in the middle. This CDR3 is built from 14 residues. The V gene's germline CDR1 is LGHDT and CDR2 YNNKEL (reference sequence). CDR3 coding DNA: TGTGCCAGCAGCCAAAGGGGTTTCGGCGGGGAGCTGTTTTTT. Translating it yields CASSQRGFGGELFF.